These 22 T cell receptor beta chains share one sample of origin, sequenced in a study of regulatory T cells in long-lasting Graves disease (dated by TCRdb to the early 2020s). Library creation used multiplex PCR. Instrument used: Illumina HiSeq 4000. TCR beta libraries were built with iRepertoire HTBI primers and Arm-PCR amplification of CDR3 regions. The raw public reads went through TCRdb reprocessing: fastp at Q25, MiXCR clone calling, in-frame beta chains kept. Rows merge per CDR3 protein into single entries with the most common DNA and genes. A total of roughly 380,000 distinct CDR3 sequences appear in this sample, approximately 16% of them only once. The ten largest clones take up roughly 29% of the sample. The meaning of the sample's time point label: newly diagnosed GD, antithyroid drugs for less than 3 months. RNA was extracted from PBMCs in TRIzol for both TCR sequencing and RNA sequencing.

This sample also appeared in a second study, on T cells in Graves' hyperthyroidism and ophthalmopathy.

The sequencing used peripheral blood mononuclear cells (PBMCs), collected at new diagnosis, from a patient treated with antithyroid drugs. The origin of the receptors is a man aged 40-49 years with Graves disease. Donor details come from another sample of the same person, matched by shared clones.

This clonotype has only a few counts. The chain couples TRBV6-1 to TRBJ2-6; TRBD1 agrees at 7 bases. The CDR3 covers 13 residues. Germline CDR1 is MNHNS and CDR2 is SASEGT. After removal of 7 bases from V and 13 bases from J, the junction contained 10 bases not matched to a gene. DNA for the CDR3: TGTGCCAGCACCGAAGACAGGGCTAGGGTCCTGACTTTC. Translating it yields CASTEDRARVLTF.

In this sample, this clonotype turned up many times. The chain carries TRBV20-1 and TRBJ2-5, with 12 bases lining up with TRBD2. CDR3 length equals 14 residues. CDR1 and CDR2 (germline): DFQATT, SNEGSKA (reference sequence). J lost 7 bases, V lost 3 bases, and 6 bases had no gene match. CDR3 nucleotides: TGCAGTGCTAGCCCTAGCGGGGGGGCGGGGACCCAGTACTTC. It encodes CSASPSGGAGTQYF.

This clonotype came up a few times. This chain joins TRBV11-1 and TRBJ1-5; 10 bases align to TRBD1. V shed 0 bases and J 6 bases; nucleotides not matched to a gene: 2. Per germline, CDR1 SGHAT and CDR2 FQDESV (reference sequence). The CDR3 contains 15 residues. DNA of the CDR3: TGTGCCAGCAGCTTAGCCGGGGACAGGGGTCAGCCCCAGCATTTT. Translated, it gives CASSLAGDRGQPQHF.

This rearrangement joins TRBV2 to TRBJ2-7; D is undetermined. Germline V gives CDR1 SNHLY, CDR2 FYNNEI. The CDR3 length is 13 residues. V was cut by 6 bases and J by 2 bases, with 11 bases left in between. CDR3 protein: CASSSKPPYEQYF. The CDR3 DNA sequence: TGTGCCAGCAGCTCCAAGCCCCCCTACGAGCAGTACTTC. Full variable domain (rest looked up from reference TRBV2 and TRBJ2-7): EPEVTQTPSHQVTQMGQEVILRCVPISNHLYFYWYRQILGQKVEFLVSFYNNEISEKSEIFDDQFSVERPDGSNFTLKIRSTKLEDSAMYFCASSSKPPYEQYFGPGTRLTVT.

This clonotype was detected many times. The chain joins TRBV30 to TRBJ2-3; D tentatively reads TRBD1 or TRBD2 (6 bases each). V was clipped by 4 bases and J by 3 bases, with 11 bases between them. The germline gives CDR1 GTSNPN, CDR2 SVGIG (reference sequence). The CDR3 is 13 amino acids. This CDR3 is CAWNGGLTDTQYF. The CDR3 nucleotides are TGTGCCTGGAATGGGGGGCTGACAGATACGCAGTATTTT.

The gene calls are TRBV3-1 and TRBJ1-2, with 10 nucleotides matching TRBD1. Germline CDR1 and CDR2: LGHDT and YNNKEL (reference sequence). This CDR3 is built from 22 residues. V dropped 0 bases and J dropped 8; count of bases not matched to a gene: 27. The CDR3: CASSQDKITFPGQGTTDGGYTF. The CDR3 region has the DNA TGTGCCAGCAGCCAAGATAAGATCACGTTTCCGGGACAGGGGACGACAGACGGAGGCTACACCTTC.

This clonotype appeared many times. The chain recombines TRBV24-1 with TRBJ2-7, with a possible D match to TRBD1 (6 bases). With 6 bases removed from V and 5 bases from J, the gap between germline ends came to 16 bases. The length of the CDR3 is 14 residues. Germline V gives CDR1 KGHDR, CDR2 SFDVKD. In DNA, the CDR3 is TGTGCCACCAGTCGAGGCACAGGGAACCACGAGCAGTACTTC. Translating it yields CATSRGTGNHEQYF.

This clonotype was recorded many times. V gene TRBV7-6 combines with J gene TRBJ2-2; TRBD2 is a possible D gene (5 bases). The CDR3 runs to 16 residues. Germline loops: CDR1 SGHVS, CDR2 FNYEAQ. Trimming took 3 bases from V and 3 from J, leaving 14 bases between them. The CDR3 loop is CASSFRRGEYTGELFF. The DNA for the CDR3 is TGTGCCAGCAGCTTTCGACGGGGAGAGTACACCGGGGAGCTGTTTTTT.

This rearrangement joins TRBV10-3 to TRBJ1-1; D is possibly TRBD1 (6 bases). This CDR3 is built from 14 residues. The germline gives CDR1 ENHRY, CDR2 SYGVKD. The germline V and J ends were trimmed by 5 bases and 4 bases, with 14 bases remaining between them. CDR3 protein: CAISPNREGTEAFF. In nucleotides, the CDR3 is TGTGCCATCAGTCCAAACAGGGAGGGCACTGAAGCTTTCTTT.

This chain links TRBV25-1 with TRBJ2-1, with TRBD1 matching 9 bases. Germline values: CDR1 MGHDK, CDR2 SYGVNS. The CDR3 extends over 14 amino acids. Germline trimming cut 6 bases from V and 7 bases from J; bases unmatched to any gene: 7. In DNA form, the CDR3 reads TGTGCCAGCAGGGGGACAGGGCGAGGTAATGAGCAGTTCTTC. As protein: CASRGTGRGNEQFF.

This clonotype occurred many times. This sequence joins TRBV24-1 and TRBJ2-3; TRBD2 might be the D (6 bases). Trimming took off 9 bases at V and 1 base at J, with 10 bases between the two ends. The CDR3 has 13 residues. Germline CDR1 KGHDR, CDR2 SFDVKD. CDR3 amino acids: CATGGSGTDTQYF. CDR3 bases: TGTGCCACCGGAGGGAGCGGCACAGATACGCAGTATTTT.

The chain joins TRBV7-9 to TRBJ2-1; 9 nucleotides agree with TRBD2. V was pared by 5 bases and J by 1 base, with 9 bases of the junction left unmatched. Germline lookup yields CDR1 SEHNR and CDR2 FQNEAQ (reference sequence). The CDR3 runs 17 residues. CDR3 amino acids: CASSPSRTSESYNEQFF. In DNA form, the CDR3 reads TGTGCCAGCAGCCCGAGTAGGACTAGCGAATCCTACAATGAGCAGTTCTTC.

This clonotype showed up just a few times. The rearrangement links TRBV2 to TRBJ2-1; 14 bases align to TRBD2. CDR1 is SNHLY and CDR2 is FYNNEI in the germline V gene. V shed 2 bases, J shed 8 bases, and the junction held 2 bases outside the gene matches. This CDR3 is 15 amino acids long. In DNA form, the CDR3 reads TGTGCCAGCAGTGAATTGACTAGCGGGGGGGATGAGCAGTTCTTC. Protein sequence: CASSELTSGGDEQFF.

The genes are TRBV5-1 and TRBJ1-1, with TRBD1 matching 7 bases. CDR1 is SGHRS and CDR2 is YFSETQ in the germline V gene. The V segment lost 4 bases and the J segment 4 bases; nucleotides outside the gene matches: 7. The CDR3 contains 14 residues. The CDR3 protein is CASSIQGGATEAFF. CDR3 bases: TGCGCCAGCAGCATCCAGGGGGGAGCCACTGAAGCTTTCTTT. The full variable domain, completed using reference TRBV5-1 and TRBJ1-1, is KAGVTQTPRYLIKTRGQQVTLSCSPISGHRSVSWYQQTPGQGLQFLFEYFSETQRNKGNFPGRFSGRQFSNSRSEMNVSTLELGDSALYLCASSIQGGATEAFFGQGTRLTVV.

The chain carries TRBV11-2 and TRBJ2-7; 7 nucleotides match TRBD1. In germline, CDR1 is SGHAT, CDR2 FQNNGV. V trimming: 6 bases; J trimming: 2 bases; junction bases outside the gene matches: 10. The CDR3 covers 15 residues. CDR3 sequence (DNA): TGTGCCAGCAGTGAACTGAGGGGGCGGACCTACGAGCAGTACTTC. Encoded protein: CASSELRGRTYEQYF.

This clonotype has ten or more counts. This chain uses TRBV7-9 with TRBJ2-7; 7 positions agree with TRBD2. Trimming at V came to 5 bases and at J to 5 bases, leaving 6 bases not matched to a gene. The CDR3 has 13 amino acids. The V gene's germline CDR1 is SEHNR and CDR2 FQNEAQ (reference sequence). CDR3 in DNA: TGTGCCAGCAGCGCGGGGGACCGCAACGAGCAGTACTTC. Protein product: CASSAGDRNEQYF.

This clonotype was picked up many times. The chain employs TRBV12-3 or TRBV12-4 and TRBJ1-6; 7 positions match TRBD1. The V segment lost 5 bases and the J segment 10 bases; nucleotides outside the gene matches: 8. The CDR3 is 14 amino acids. The chain's CDR3 is CASSPDRASSPLHF. The CDR3 nucleotides are TGTGCCAGCAGTCCCGACAGGGCCAGCTCACCCCTCCACTTT.

On this clonotype itself: One base away lies a much larger clone, so this may be a sequencing read error. The rearrangement joins TRBV19 to TRBJ1-6; 7 positions match TRBD1. The V gene's germline CDR1 is LNHDA and CDR2 SQIVND (reference sequence). The CDR3 has 13 amino acids. DNA of the CDR3: TGTGCCTGTAGTAGACAGGGCGAATCACCCCTCCACTTT. Translated: CACSRQGESPLHF.

V and J are TRBV12-3 or TRBV12-4 and TRBJ1-6; D remains ambiguous. The CDR3 has 15 amino acids. Trimming removed 6 bases at V and 11 bases at J, with 20 bases between. The CDR3 is CASRLPGPGVPPLHF. For the CDR3, the DNA is TGTGCCAGCAGGCTCCCCGGTCCTGGCGTTCCACCCCTCCACTTT.

Many counts were recorded for this clonotype. V gene TRBV28 combines with J gene TRBJ1-2; 7 nucleotides match TRBD1. The V and J ends lost 6 bases and 4 bases, in that order; junction bases with no gene match: 8. This CDR3 is built from 14 residues. Germline CDR1 and CDR2: MDHEN and SYDVKM. CDR3: CASSRAGTAYGYTF. The CDR3 DNA sequence: TGTGCCAGCAGCCGGGCCGGGACAGCCTATGGCTACACCTTC.

This clonotype has only a few counts. CDR3 in amino acids: CASSDLLAGGEYF. In DNA form, the CDR3 reads TGTGCCAGCAGTGACTTACTAGCGGGGGGGGAGTATTTT. The chain employs TRBV2 and TRBJ2-3, with 13 bases aligning to TRBD2. Unmatched junction bases numbered 4, after V lost 3 bases and J lost 13 bases. The CDR3 totals 13 residues. Looked up from germline, CDR1 is SNHLY and CDR2 is FYNNEI.

The chain carries TRBV4-3 and TRBJ2-7; D unclear. This CDR3 is 16 amino acids long. V dropped 7 bases and J dropped 6 bases, with 25 bases sitting between them. CDR1 is LGHNA, CDR2 YSLEER, per germline. The CDR3 sequence: CASKGRAPRVASEQYF. The CDR3 DNA is TGCGCCAGCAAGGGAAGGGCCCCTCGGGTGGCGAGCGAGCAGTACTTC.